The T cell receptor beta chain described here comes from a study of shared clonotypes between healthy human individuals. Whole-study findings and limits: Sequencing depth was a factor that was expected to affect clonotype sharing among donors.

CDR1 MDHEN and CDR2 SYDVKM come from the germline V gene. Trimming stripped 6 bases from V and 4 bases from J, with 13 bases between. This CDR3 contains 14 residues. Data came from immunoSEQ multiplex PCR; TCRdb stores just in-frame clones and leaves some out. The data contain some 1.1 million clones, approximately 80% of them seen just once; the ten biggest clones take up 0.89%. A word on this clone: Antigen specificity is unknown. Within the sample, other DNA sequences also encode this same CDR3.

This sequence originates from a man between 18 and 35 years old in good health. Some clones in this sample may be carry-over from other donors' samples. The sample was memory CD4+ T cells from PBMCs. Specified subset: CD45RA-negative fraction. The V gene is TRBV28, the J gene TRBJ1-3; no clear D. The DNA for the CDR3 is TGTGCCAGCAGCCTCTACGGAGAGGGAAACACCATATATTTT. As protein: CASSLYGEGNTIYF.